The TCR beta chain described here comes from a study of T cell responses to AZD1222 COVID-19 vaccine. Only in-frame clones appear in the TCRdb table, and some are missing; sequencing was by immunoSEQ multiplex PCR. The sample lists around 76,000 clones; less than 90% were seen once. V was cut by 3 bases and J by 4 bases, with 12 bases left in between. CDR3 length: 14 amino acids. Germline V gene lookup returns CDR1 SNHLY and CDR2 FYNNEI. The TCR was taken from an adult in good health. Source: peripheral blood, taken on day 0 of AZD1222 vaccination. This chain uses TRBV2 with TRBJ1-2; maybe TRBD1 (5 bases). CDR3 amino acids: CASSDTTGAYGYTF. The CDR3 DNA reads as TGTGCCAGCAGTGATACTACCGGGGCCTATGGCTACACCTTC.